These 5 T cell receptor beta chains were all obtained from the same sample, sequenced in a study of regulatory and conventional T cells in RAG deficiency. Conventional CD4+ T cells were sorted from blood as CD25-low CD127-high cells. The data were produced by immunoSEQ multiplex PCR, yet TCRdb's version contains in-frame clones alone and is incomplete. Among around 20,000 clones listed, 90% to 95% were seen once. These records were also assigned to another study, of regulatory T cells. As that report states: The PCR used 52 TRBV and 13 TRBJ primers.

The sample was CD4+ T cells sorted from blood. Source of these receptors: a human donor in good health.

V is TRBV5-8 and J is TRBJ1-2; 8 bases line up with TRBD1. The ends lost 6 bases at V and 3 bases at J; junction bases unmatched: 13. This CDR3 region has 16 residues. Germline V CDR1 and CDR2: SGHTS, YDEGEE. The CDR3 loop reads CASTGTGGHPDYGYTF. The CDR3, as DNA: TGTGCCAGCACCGGGACAGGAGGTCACCCCGACTATGGCTACACCTTC.

The chain employs TRBV5-4 and TRBJ2-7; D gene uncertain. Germline V CDR1 and CDR2: SGHNT, YYREEE (reference sequence). Trimming shortened V by 0 bases and J by 9 bases, and 13 bases separated the two germline ends. There are 13 residues in the CDR3. Written as DNA, the CDR3 is TGTGCCAGCAGCTTGGCTGGGAAATCAGGGCAGTACTTC. Its translation is CASSLAGKSGQYF.

The count of this clone is one. The rearrangement links TRBV5-3 to TRBJ1-2; D call uncertain. TRBV5-3 is marked as an open reading frame, function uncertain. The CDR3 runs to 15 residues. V was pared by 4 bases and J by 4 bases, with 17 bases between. The CDR3 coding sequence is TGTGCCAGAAGCCGGCCCCACCCCGACATCTATGGCTACACCTTC. This sequence encodes CARSRPHPDIYGYTF.

With regard to this clone: One end of the junction fails to match germline, which may point to a read error. The chain has TRBV18 and TRBJ1-3, with 7 nucleotides matching TRBD1. The CDR3 length is 16 residues. Looked up from germline, CDR1 is KGHSH and CDR2 is LQKENI. The CDR3 reads CASSPPGQPSGNTIYF. The CDR3 coding sequence is TGTGCCAGCTCTCCACCGGGACAGCCCTCTGGAAACACCATATATTTT.

The rearrangement uses TRBV28 and TRBJ2-5, with TRBD2 identical over 7 bases. This CDR3 comprises 13 residues. The germline V gene has CDR1 MDHEN and CDR2 SYDVKM. The ends lost 7 bases at V and 0 bases at J; junction bases unmatched: 2. CDR3 residues: CASKAGNQETQYF. DNA of the CDR3: TGTGCCAGCAAAGCGGGGAACCAAGAGACCCAGTACTTC.